This T cell receptor (beta chain) stems from a study of blood T cell repertoires in COVID-19. Overall study context: There were acute and convalescent COVID-19 samples, and they came from the United States, Italy and Spain. Sources were T cells, B-cell-depleted T cells, or PBMCs; the material itself was cDNA or gDNA.

Germline assignment: CDR1 LNHNV and CDR2 YYDKDF (reference sequence). The V and J ends lost 4 bases and 0 bases respectively, with 11 bases between them. The CDR3 runs to 15 residues. Methods used by the authors: Nucleated cell number was recorded as an estimate derived from reference gene primer amplification. TCRdb keeps only in-frame clones here, not all; method: immunoSEQ multiplex PCR. V and J calls and clone size follow that table, whereas D and trimming were derived from the DNA. The sample shows some 90,000 clones, more than 75% of them seen only once. The sequence was collected from a human donor in a cohort sampled during active COVID-19. The J gene is TRBJ2-3, the V gene TRBV15; tentative D call: TRBD2 (5 bases). The sequenced sample was peripheral blood. The CDR3 loop is CATSTRSGSTDTQYF. DNA of the CDR3: TGTGCCACCAGCACCCGAAGCGGAAGCACAGATACGCAGTATTTT.